A selection of T cell receptor beta chains follows, all from one sample in a study of tumor and adjacent non-tumor tissue in lung cancer. TCRdb re-derived calls from the multiplex PCR reads in MiXCR, one entry per CDR3 protein. The table includes 100,000 to 150,000 distinct CDR3 sequences, roughly 64% detected once. The source material was lung tumor tissue. The receptors were gathered from a man younger than 40 with non-small cell lung cancer. Both conserved end residues are part of each CDR3. A D gene is named only where the DNA matches it firmly. Rows may omit the clone size; those that give it use once, few, many or a size class.

j_call v_call clone_size d_call cdr3_nt cdr3_aa
TRBJ2-3 TRBV6-5 few NA TGTGCCAGCAGCCTCGGGCTAGCCTTCCCAGATACGCAGTATTTT CASSLGLAFPDTQYF
TRBJ1-5 TRBV6-2/TRBV6-3 NA NA TGTGCCAGCAGTCGGCCCTTCAATCAGCCCCAGCATTTT CASSRPFNQPQHF
TRBJ1-2 TRBV7-9 NA TRBD1 TGTGCCAGCAGCTTGGGAGCCCGGACAGGGGGAGGCTACACCTTC CASSLGARTGGGYTF
TRBJ1-1 TRBV7-9 NA NA TGTGCCAGCAGCCTTATGATCAACACTGAGGCTTTCTTT CASSLMINTEAFF
TRBJ1-2 TRBV6-1 NA TRBD1 TGTGCCAGCAATGAAAGGGGGCTTGATGGCTACACCTTC CASNERGLDGYTF
TRBJ2-3 TRBV20-1 NA TRBD2 TGCTGTGCTCACACCCCCGGGACTAACGGGAACACAGATACGCAGTATTTT CCAHTPGTNGNTDTQYF
TRBJ1-5 TRBV5-6 NA NA TGTGCCAGCAGCTTCCGACAAGGGGATCAGCCCCTGCATTTT CASSFRQGDQPLHF
TRBJ1-2 TRBV11-2 NA NA TGTGCCAGCAGCCCCTTCGGCAACTGCGGCTACACCTTC CASSPFGNCGYTF
TRBJ1-2 TRBV29-1 NA NA TGCAGCGCTGAGGATATCTGGGAGGGCTACGCCTTC CSAEDIWEGYAF
TRBJ2-2 TRBV4-3 medium-sized NA TGCGCCAGCAGCCAAGACGCCCGAACTTGGAACACCGGGGAGCTGTTTTTT CASSQDARTWNTGELFF
TRBJ2-1 TRBV4-2 NA TRBD2 TGTGCCAGCAGCCTCCAGCGGTGGGGGGGTGGTGAGCAGTTCTTC CASSLQRWGGGEQFF
TRBJ2-5 TRBV5-4 once NA TGTACCACCAGCTTGCTAGGGGGGTTCCAAGAGACCCAGTACTTC CTTSLLGGFQETQYF
TRBJ1-2 TRBV20-1 NA NA TGCAGTGCTAGAGATCGGGGCGCAGCACCCTATGGATACAGCTTC CSARDRGAAPYGYSF
TRBJ2-5 TRBV12-3/TRBV12-4 once NA TGTGCAAGCAGTTACTTACAGGTGGTCCAAGAGATCCAGTACTTC CASSYLQVVQEIQYF
TRBJ1-2 TRBV20-1 NA NA TGCAGTGCTAAAGATGGGATGGGTATAGGCTACACCTTC CSAKDGMGIGYTF
TRBJ2-7 TRBV4-1 NA NA TGCACCAGCAGTCAAGATTTTCTAGCCGAGCAGTACTTC CTSSQDFLAEQYF
TRBJ2-1 TRBV12-3/TRBV12-4 medium-sized NA TGTGCCAGCATGAGGGGGGGACAATACAATGAGCAGTTCTTC CASMRGGQYNEQFF
TRBJ1-1 TRBV4-1 many NA TGCGCCAGCAGCCCCCGAGGGGGGGGACAAAAAAACACTGAAGCTTTCTTT CASSPRGGGQKNTEAFF
TRBJ2-1 TRBV11-2 many TRBD2 TGTGCCAGCAGAGCGACTAGCGGTGGGGGCAATGAGCAGTTCTTC CASRATSGGGNEQFF
TRBJ2-7 TRBV4-1 NA NA TGCGCCAGCAGCCAAGATGAGACAGGAGGTGCGTACGAGCAGTATTTC CASSQDETGGAYEQYF
TRBJ2-3 TRBV5-4 few TRBD2 TGTGCCAGCAGCACGATTAGCGGGGGGGTTACAGATACGCAATATTTT CASSTISGGVTDTQYF
TRBJ2-3 TRBV6-1 once NA TGTGCCAGGAGGAAGTGGGGGACTTCCACAGATACGCAGTATTTT CARRKWGTSTDTQYF
TRBJ2-7 TRBV6-5 NA TRBD1 TGTGCCAGCGGACCCGGACAGGGGGCAGGTAAGCAGTACTTC CASGPGQGAGKQYF
TRBJ2-3 TRBV20-1 NA TRBD1 TGCAGTGCTAGGGGACAGGGGGATGCAGATACGCAGTACTTT CSARGQGDADTQYF
TRBJ2-7 TRBV4-2 NA NA TGTGCCAGTGGCCAAGCCGAGGGAAGCTCCTACGAGCAGTACTTC CASGQAEGSSYEQYF
TRBJ2-7 TRBV7-9 few TRBD1 TGTGCCAGCAGCCCCCCGGGACAGATCTACGAGCAGTACTTC CASSPPGQIYEQYF
TRBJ2-5 TRBV4-1 many NA TGCGCCAGCAGCCAAGATCTATCACAGCTCCAAGAGACCCAGTACTTC CASSQDLSQLQETQYF
TRBJ2-5 TRBV11-3 NA NA TGTGCCAACAGCTTATTCCCCAGACTCAGTCGGGCAGCAAGAGAAGAGACCCAGTACTTC CANSLFPRLSRAAREETQYF
TRBJ1-2 TRBV7-3 NA TRBD1 TGTGCCAGCAGCGACGAGACAGGGATTGGCTACACCTTC CASSDETGIGYTF
TRBJ1-6 TRBV12-3/TRBV12-4 NA NA TGCGCCAGCAGTCGGACAAGGCATAATTCACCCCTCCACTTT CASSRTRHNSPLHF
TRBJ2-2 TRBV20-1 NA NA TGCAGTGCTAAAGGTCCTACAGGGATATCCACCGGGGAGCTGTTTTTT CSAKGPTGISTGELFF
TRBJ2-3 TRBV11-2 NA TRBD2 TGTGCCAGCAGCTTAACACTAGCGAGTGTCACAGATACGCTGTATTTT CASSLTLASVTDTLYF
TRBJ2-7 TRBV6-5 many TRBD2 TGTGCCAGCAGTTGGTCTTCTAGCGGGAGCTACGAGCAGTACTTC CASSWSSSGSYEQYF
TRBJ2-3 TRBV10-3 NA TRBD1 TGTGCCATCAGTGAGGGGGGACAGGGATCGGATACACCGTATTTT CAISEGGQGSDTPYF
TRBJ2-3 TRBV11-3 many NA TGTGCCAGCAGCTTCGGCCCAAATACGCAGTATTTT CASSFGPNTQYF
TRBJ2-5 TRBV6-1 NA NA TGTGCCAGCAGTGAATGGCTAGGGCAAGAGACCCAGTGCTTC CASSEWLGQETQCF
TRBJ2-7 TRBV20-1 NA TRBD2 TGCAGTACTAAGGGACTATGGAACGACGAGCAGTACTTC CSTKGLWNDEQYF
TRBJ2-5 TRBV6-5 NA NA TGTGCCAGCACCAGAAAGCCGGGGGGAGGGGGGCCCCAGTACTTC CASTRKPGGGGPQYF
TRBJ2-5 TRBV5-6 many NA TGTGCCAGCAGCTTGGTGGCTGACCCGCGAGGGGAGACCCAGTACTTC CASSLVADPRGETQYF
TRBJ2-1 TRBV5-1 NA TRBD1 TGCGTCAGCAGCAAGATGCCCGGGACAGCAAACAGTGAGCAGTTCTTC CVSSKMPGTANSEQFF
TRBJ2-1 TRBV6-1 few NA TGTGCCAGCAGTAGGGACCGGCGGGATGAGCAGTTCTTC CASSRDRRDEQFF
TRBJ2-7 TRBV20-1 NA TRBD2 TGCAGTGCTACTAAGACTAGCGGGAGTTCCTACGCGCAATACTTC CSATKTSGSSYAQYF
TRBJ2-4 TRBV5-1 few NA TGCGCCAGCAGCTTGTCGAGCGGAGGCATTCAGTACTTC CASSLSSGGIQYF